Presented here are 28 T cell receptor beta chains from one specimen sequenced in a study of blood T cell repertoires in COVID-19. Assay used: immunoSEQ multiplex PCR; TCRdb lists only in-frame clones, some missing. The sample includes 250,000 to 300,000 clones, roughly 89% seen only once; the top ten take approximately 2.2%. The specimen sequenced was peripheral blood. These receptor sequences come from a man aged 50 or older with acute or convalescent COVID-19.

The V and J genes are TRBV5-1 and TRBJ2-2; 8 bases are shared with TRBD1. CDR3 length: 14 residues. Germline V lookup: CDR1 SGHRS, CDR2 YFSETQ. The V segment lost 4 bases and the J segment 6 bases; nucleotides outside the gene matches: 5. CDR3 sequence reads: CASSAGQDSGELFF. For the CDR3, the DNA is TGCGCCAGCAGCGCGGGACAGGATTCCGGGGAGCTGTTTTTT.

The chain joins TRBV6-2 or TRBV6-3 to TRBJ2-7; the D gene is possibly TRBD1 (6 bases). Trimming stripped 6 bases from V and 6 bases from J, with 12 bases between. Germline CDR1 is MNHEY and CDR2 is SVGEGT. This CDR3 comprises 12 residues. The CDR3: CASSSQGLEQYF. The CDR3 DNA follows: TGTGCCAGCAGCTCCCAGGGGCTCGAGCAGTACTTC.

This chain links TRBV5-1 with TRBJ2-5; 10 bases are shared with TRBD2. Germline trimming cut 8 bases from V and 12 bases from J; bases unmatched to any gene: 16. There are 14 residues in the CDR3. Germline V CDR1 and CDR2: SGHRS, YFSETQ. The CDR3 bases are TGCGCCAGTAAGAGCGTAGCGGGGGGACCCCCCGAGTACTTC. Encoded protein: CASKSVAGGPPEYF.

This rearrangement joins TRBV5-4 to TRBJ2-1; TRBD2 agrees at 12 bases. CDR1 and CDR2 from the germline V gene are SGHNT and YYREEE (reference sequence). There are 15 residues in the CDR3. Losses at the gene ends were 4 bases for V and 8 bases for J; bases not matched to a gene: 7. CDR3 DNA: TGTGCCAGCAGCCCGCCTAGCGGGGGGGCCGATGAGCAGTTCTTC. It is translated as CASSPPSGGADEQFF. The whole variable domain, filled in from reference TRBV5-4 and TRBJ2-1, reads ETGVTQSPTHLIKTRGQQVTLRCSSQSGHNTVSWYQQALGQGPQFIFQYYREEENGRGNFPPRFSGLQFPNYSSELNVNALELDDSALYLCASSPPSGGADEQFFGPGTRLTVL.

The chain couples TRBV5-1 to TRBJ2-4; 10 nucleotides line up with TRBD1. Germline-derived CDR1 and CDR2 are SGHRS and YFSETQ. J was trimmed by 7 bases and V by 0 bases; bases with no gene match: 4. This CDR3 has 15 residues. As DNA, the CDR3 is TGCGCCAGCAGCTTGGCCCCGGGACAGGGGAACATTCAGTACTTC. Its translation: CASSLAPGQGNIQYF.

The chain carries TRBV15 and TRBJ2-1; possibly TRBD2 for D (5 bases). The CDR3 runs to 15 residues. The germline V and J ends were trimmed by 0 bases and 4 bases, with 10 bases remaining between them. Germline V gene sequence: CDR1 LNHNV, CDR2 YYDKDF (reference sequence). CDR3 amino acids: CATSRDFGGYNEQFF. As DNA, the CDR3 is TGTGCCACCAGCAGAGATTTCGGCGGGTACAATGAGCAGTTCTTC. Drawing the rest from reference TRBV15 and TRBJ2-1, the complete variable domain is DAMVIQNPRYQVTQFGKPVTLSCSQTLNHNVMYWYQQKSSQAPKLLFHYYDKDFNNEADTPDNFQSRRPNTSFCFLDIRSPGLGDTAMYLCATSRDFGGYNEQFFGPGTRLTVL.

The chain is built from TRBV7-9 and TRBJ1-4, with D possibly TRBD1 on 5 matching bases. The length of the CDR3 is 15 residues. The germline gives CDR1 SEHNR, CDR2 FQNEAQ (reference sequence). Trimming took 3 bases from V and 3 from J, leaving 11 bases between them. CDR3 in DNA: TGTGCCAGCAGCTTTGGAGAACAGGCTAATGAAAAACTGTTTTTT. Encoded protein: CASSFGEQANEKLFF.

The CDR3 here is CATEGAPYGYTF. In DNA, the CDR3 is TGTGCCACGGAGGGGGCGCCCTATGGCTACACCTTC. The rearrangement links TRBV2 to TRBJ1-2; TRBD1 matches 7 bases. This CDR3 is 12 amino acids long. J lost 4 bases, V lost 10 bases, and 6 bases had no gene match. Germline values: CDR1 SNHLY, CDR2 FYNNEI.

This sequence joins TRBV7-6 and TRBJ2-1, with D perhaps matching TRBD1 (6 bases). Trimming removed 3 bases at V and 8 bases at J, with 20 bases between. From germline, CDR1 is SGHVS and CDR2 FNYEAQ. The CDR3 has 16 residues. The CDR3 protein is CASSFFGTTLIDEQFF. In DNA form, the CDR3 reads TGTGCCAGCAGCTTCTTCGGGACAACTCTTATCGATGAGCAGTTCTTC.

The DNA for the CDR3 is TGTGCCAGCACTCGACAGGGTCAATGGGACTATGGCTACACCTTC. It codes for CASTRQGQWDYGYTF. The chain carries TRBV6-5 and TRBJ1-2; 7 bases fit TRBD1. Germline values: CDR1 MNHEY, CDR2 SVGAGI. V dropped 7 bases and J dropped 3; count of bases not matched to a gene: 11. The CDR3 sequence is 15 residues long.

This clone was picked up a small number of times. The chain joins TRBV6-6 to TRBJ1-6, with D hard to call. Trimming removed 0 bases at V and 3 bases at J, with 9 bases between. Germline V lookup: CDR1 MNHNY, CDR2 SVGAGI (reference sequence). CDR3 length equals 16 residues. Here the CDR3 reads CASSYSSIRYNSPLHF. Here the CDR3 DNA reads TGTGCCAGCAGTTACTCGAGCATCCGCTATAATTCACCCCTCCACTTT.

This clone was observed a few times. The rearrangement joins TRBV5-4 to TRBJ2-7; perhaps TRBD2 as D (6 bases). Germline CDR1 and CDR2: SGHNT and YYREEE (reference sequence). The CDR3 has 16 residues. V lost 4 bases and J 1 base, leaving 18 bases between the germline ends. The CDR3 DNA follows: TGTGCCAGCAGCCTCCCCGGCGGAGGGAGTTCCTACGAGCAGTACTTC. The encoded protein is CASSLPGGGSSYEQYF.

V and J are TRBV5-1 and TRBJ2-5; tentative D call: TRBD1 (6 bases). The length of the CDR3 is 15 residues. Germline CDR1 and CDR2: SGHRS and YFSETQ. With 7 bases removed from V and 2 bases from J, the gap between germline ends came to 18 bases. CDR3 sequence reads: CASATQGGPQETQYF. The CDR3 DNA is TGCGCCAGCGCGACCCAAGGGGGACCACAAGAGACCCAGTACTTC.

Comments on this clone: This same CDR3 is encoded by further DNA sequences in the sample. The J gene is TRBJ1-2, the V gene TRBV7-2; no clear D. The CDR3 totals 11 residues. The V gene lost 5 bases and the J gene lost 4 bases, with 5 bases spanning the gap. CDR1 is SGHTA, CDR2 FQGNSA, per germline. The CDR3 bases are TGTGCCAGCAGCCTCCGCTATGGCTACACCTTC. It translates to CASSLRYGYTF.

The chain recombines TRBV18 with TRBJ1-1, with no clear D. The CDR3 totals 13 residues. V lost 3 bases to trimming and J lost 4 bases, with 9 bases between them. Germline V CDR1 and CDR2: KGHSH, LQKENI. Written as DNA, the CDR3 is TGTGCCAGCTCACCGCAAGAGGCCACTGAAGCTTTCTTT. Translation: CASSPQEATEAFF.

The rearrangement uses TRBV5-1 and TRBJ2-1; TRBD2 might be the D (6 bases). Per the germline V gene, CDR1 is SGHRS and CDR2 is YFSETQ. The CDR3 consists of 15 residues. Trimming shortened V by 0 bases and J by 1 base, and 8 bases separated the two germline ends. The chain's CDR3 is CASSLAAGSYNEQFF. In nucleotides, the CDR3 is TGCGCCAGCAGCTTGGCCGCGGGGTCCTACAATGAGCAGTTCTTC.

The chain carries TRBV2 and TRBJ2-6; unclear D gene. Germline loops: CDR1 SNHLY, CDR2 FYNNEI. This CDR3 is 16 amino acids long. Deletions cut 5 bases from V and 0 bases from J, with 11 bases between. The CDR3 loop is CASSHLRSSGANVLTF. CDR3 nucleotide sequence: TGTGCCAGCAGTCACCTCCGGAGCTCTGGGGCCAACGTCCTGACTTTC. Full variable domain (rest looked up from reference TRBV2 and TRBJ2-6): EPEVTQTPSHQVTQMGQEVILRCVPISNHLYFYWYRQILGQKVEFLVSFYNNEISEKSEIFDDQFSVERPDGSNFTLKIRSTKLEDSAMYFCASSHLRSSGANVLTFGAGSRLTVL.

The chain is built from TRBV4-1 and TRBJ1-5, with 7 bases aligning to TRBD1. The V segment lost 4 bases and the J segment 7 bases; nucleotides outside the gene matches: 7. The CDR3 consists of 14 residues. Germline loops: CDR1 MGHRA, CDR2 YSYEKL. The CDR3: CASSLDRAGQPQHF. DNA of the CDR3: TGCGCCAGCAGCCTAGACAGGGCGGGGCAGCCCCAGCATTTT.

V and J are TRBV19 and TRBJ2-5, with D tentatively TRBD2 (6 bases). The V end was cut by 4 bases, the J end by 6 bases, with 21 bases between. The germline CDR1 and CDR2 sequences are LNHDA and SQIVND (reference sequence). The CDR3 covers 16 residues. CDR3 protein: CASSTLGSGVAKTQYF. Here the CDR3 DNA reads TGTGCCAGTAGTACGTTAGGGTCGGGGGTAGCTAAGACCCAGTACTTC.

The chain combines TRBV7-9 with TRBJ2-3; the match to TRBD2 covers 7 bases. Germline V gene sequence: CDR1 SEHNR, CDR2 FQNEAQ (reference sequence). The V and J ends lost 1 base and 2 bases, in that order; junction bases with no gene match: 6. The length of the CDR3 is 16 residues. DNA of the CDR3: TGTGCCAGCAGCTTAGGGCAAGCGGGGTTCACAGATACGCAGTATTTT. Its translation is CASSLGQAGFTDTQYF.

This chain uses TRBV19 with TRBJ1-1, with unresolved D. The germline V and J ends were trimmed by 0 bases and 2 bases, with 7 bases remaining between them. CDR1 and CDR2 from the germline V gene are LNHDA and SQIVND (reference sequence). The CDR3 extends over 14 amino acids. The CDR3 DNA follows: TGTGCCAGTAGTATAGACGCAAGCAACACTGAAGCTTTCTTT. Its protein product is CASSIDASNTEAFF.

This chain joins TRBV6-1 and TRBJ2-5; 9 bases fit TRBD2. Germline V gene sequence: CDR1 MNHNS, CDR2 SASEGT. The V and J ends lost 3 bases and 5 bases, in that order; junction bases with no gene match: 16. The CDR3 spans 18 residues. The CDR3 nucleotides read TGTGCCAGCAGTGACTGGGGGACTCGCGGGGGGGCGAGCGAGACCCAGTACTTC. The encoded protein is CASSDWGTRGGASETQYF.

The gene calls are TRBV2 and TRBJ1-6; 8 nucleotides align to TRBD1. The CDR3 totals 13 residues. Germline trimming cut 6 bases from V and 7 bases from J; bases unmatched to any gene: 2. Germline values: CDR1 SNHLY, CDR2 FYNNEI. The CDR3 DNA is TGTGCCAGCAGCCGGGACAGGAATTCACCCCTCCACTTT. This encodes CASSRDRNSPLHF.

This chain connects TRBV30 to TRBJ2-3, with D hard to call. Germline assignment: CDR1 GTSNPN and CDR2 SVGIG (reference sequence). The CDR3 loop spans 14 amino acids. The V end lost 2 bases, the J end lost 0 bases, and 9 bases lay between the germline ends. DNA for the CDR3: TGTGCCTGGAGTCGACAACCTAGCACAGATACGCAGTATTTT. As protein: CAWSRQPSTDTQYF.

The chain has TRBV9 and TRBJ1-4; weak D call: TRBD1 (5 bases). CDR3 length: 16 amino acids. With 4 bases removed from V and 2 bases from J, the gap between germline ends came to 15 bases. The V gene's germline CDR1 is SGDLS and CDR2 YYNGEE. The chain's CDR3 is CASSPWSGVTNEKLFF. The CDR3 coding sequence is TGTGCCAGCAGCCCGTGGTCGGGGGTGACTAATGAAAAACTGTTTTTT.

The chain is built from TRBV5-1 and TRBJ1-4; D is unresolved. Germline V gene lookup returns CDR1 SGHRS and CDR2 YFSETQ. This CDR3 contains 15 residues. Trimming stripped 1 base from V and 8 bases from J, with 15 bases between. The chain's CDR3 is CASSLFYGEREKLFF. DNA for the CDR3: TGCGCCAGCAGCTTGTTCTACGGGGAGAGGGAAAAACTGTTTTTT.

In its sample, this clone was seen once. CDR3 nucleotide sequence: TGTGCCAGCAGTTACGAGGGTAGGGGCTACACCTTC. Residues: CASSYEGRGYTF. J is TRBJ1-2 and V is TRBV6-5; D unresolved. This CDR3 is built from 12 residues. With 2 bases removed from V and 8 bases from J, the gap between germline ends came to 9 bases. The germline gives CDR1 MNHEY, CDR2 SVGAGI.

The gene calls are TRBV5-6 and TRBJ1-2; the D gene is possibly TRBD1 (6 bases). CDR3 length: 13 residues. The V end was cut by 4 bases, the J end by 7 bases, with 14 bases between. Per germline, CDR1 SGHDT and CDR2 YYEEEE. CDR3 region: CASSPLTGSGYTF. In nucleotides, the CDR3 is TGTGCCAGCAGCCCCCTCACAGGGAGTGGCTACACCTTC. The variable domain in full, completed from reference TRBV5-6 and TRBJ1-2, reads DAGVTQSPTHLIKTRGQQVTLRCSPKSGHDTVSWYQQALGQGPQFIFQYYEEEERQRGNFPDRFSGHQFPNYSSELNVNALLLGDSALYLCASSPLTGSGYTFGSGTRLTVV.